These 13 T cell receptor beta chains originate from one sample sequenced in a study of blood T cell repertoires in COVID-19. Profiling relied on immunoSEQ multiplex PCR, and the TCRdb table lists in-frame clones only, not all of them. The sample holds about 240,000 clones, around 88% seen once. Material for sequencing was peripheral blood. The receptors come from a woman in her 30s who had recovered from COVID-19.

The chain has TRBV6-2 or TRBV6-3 and TRBJ2-1; possibly TRBD1 for D (5 bases). V lost 5 bases, J lost 10 bases, and 9 bases lay in between. The CDR3 loop spans 11 amino acids. Germline CDR1 MNHEY, CDR2 SVGEGT. The CDR3 DNA is TGTGCCAGCAGTAGCTACAGGGAGCAGTTCTTC. It is translated as CASSSYREQFF.

This chain connects TRBV7-9 to TRBJ1-6; D not certain. The germline CDR1 and CDR2 sequences are SEHNR and FQNEAQ (reference sequence). This CDR3 region has 14 residues. V gave up 4 bases and J gave up 7 bases, with 11 bases separating them. The CDR3 DNA reads as TGTGCCAGCAGCTCCCGGGAGCGAAATTCACCCCTCCACTTT. Its protein product is CASSSRERNSPLHF.

V gene TRBV7-6 combines with J gene TRBJ2-1, with D possibly matching TRBD2 (7 bases). Germline CDR1 reads SGHVS; CDR2 reads FNYEAQ. Trimming left V 7 bases short and J 5 bases short, with 21 bases between. This CDR3 spans 16 amino acids. CDR3 nucleotides: TGTGCCAGCAACCCATTTCCGAGGGGGGGAAACAATGAGCAGTTCTTC. Its protein product is CASNPFPRGGNNEQFF.

This chain links TRBV5-1 with TRBJ2-2; tentatively, D is TRBD2 (6 bases). The germline V gene encodes CDR1 SGHRS and CDR2 YFSETQ. CDR3 length: 15 residues. Trimming took 2 bases from V and 1 from J, leaving 9 bases between them. In DNA, the CDR3 is TGCGCCAGCAGCTTAGGGGACTGGAACACCGGGGAGCTGTTTTTT. This sequence encodes CASSLGDWNTGELFF.

This clone was observed a few times. J is TRBJ2-7 and V is TRBV3-1 (or the pseudogene TRBV3-2); no clear D gene. CDR3 length: 14 amino acids. CDR1 is LGHDT, CDR2 YNNKEL, per germline (reference sequence). V was pared by 4 bases and J by 4 bases, with 14 bases between. The DNA for the CDR3 is TGTGCCAGCAGCCCAACTACAATTTCTTACGAGCAGTACTTC. This codes for CASSPTTISYEQYF.

The chain combines TRBV5-1 with TRBJ1-5, with D uncertain. V lost 6 bases, J lost 5 bases, and 18 bases lay in between. The germline V gene has CDR1 SGHRS and CDR2 YFSETQ. This CDR3 has 15 amino acids. CDR3 nucleotide sequence: TGCGCCAGCACCTGGAGCCCGGGAACGGATCAGCCCCAGCATTTT. Translation gives CASTWSPGTDQPQHF. Filled out from reference TRBV5-1 and TRBJ1-5, the complete variable domain reads KAGVTQTPRYLIKTRGQQVTLSCSPISGHRSVSWYQQTPGQGLQFLFEYFSETQRNKGNFPGRFSGRQFSNSRSEMNVSTLELGDSALYLCASTWSPGTDQPQHFGDGTRLSIL.

The chain uses TRBV5-1 and TRBJ1-5, with D perhaps TRBD1 (5 bases). This CDR3 has 16 amino acids. Germline V gene data show CDR1 as SGHRS and CDR2 as YFSETQ. Trimming left V 1 base short and J 2 bases short, with 13 bases between. CDR3 amino acids: CASSLSGGAGNQPQHF. CDR3 DNA: TGCGCCAGCAGCTTGAGCGGGGGAGCGGGCAATCAGCCCCAGCATTTT.

This clone occurred once. The chain couples TRBV15 to TRBJ1-5; D ambiguous. This CDR3 contains 13 residues. CDR1 is LNHNV, CDR2 YYDKDF, per germline (reference sequence). V was trimmed by 0 bases and J by 7 bases, leaving 7 bases between them. For the CDR3, the DNA is TGTGCCACCAGCAGAGATCTTGTACAGCCCCAGCATTTT. Translating it yields CATSRDLVQPQHF.

This clone appeared a few times. V usage is TRBV28 and J usage is TRBJ2-2, with 7 positions matching TRBD2. This CDR3 comprises 14 residues. After removal of 7 bases from V and 1 base from J, the junction contained 3 bases not matched to a gene. Germline V CDR1 and CDR2: MDHEN, SYDVKM. CDR3 in amino acids: CASIQRGNTGELFF. DNA of the CDR3: TGTGCCAGCATTCAGCGGGGGAACACCGGGGAGCTGTTTTTT. Combining the CDR3 with reference TRBV28 and TRBJ2-2 gives the whole variable domain DVKVTQSSRYLVKRTGEKVFLECVQDMDHENMFWYRQDPGLGLRLIYFSYDVKMKEKGDIPEGYSVSREKKERFSLILESASTNQTSMYLCASIQRGNTGELFFGEGSRLTVL.

This clone was seen a handful of times. The chain employs TRBV11-2 and TRBJ2-2, with D possibly matching TRBD2 (5 bases). Between the trimmed V and J ends, which lost 5 bases and 6 bases, there was a span of 7 bases. The CDR3 runs 12 residues. Per germline, CDR1 SGHAT and CDR2 FQNNGV. DNA of the CDR3: TGTGCCAGCAGCAGAGGGTCCGGGGAGCTGTTTTTT. It translates to CASSRGSGELFF.

This chain uses TRBV2 with TRBJ1-2, with D perhaps matching TRBD1 (5 bases). The CDR3 length is 12 residues. The V end lost 4 bases, the J end lost 3 bases, and 6 bases lay between the germline ends. Germline lookup yields CDR1 SNHLY and CDR2 FYNNEI. CDR3 DNA sequence: TGTGCCAGCAGTGCCAGGGACTATGGCTACACCTTC. It specifies CASSARDYGYTF.

The CDR3 loop is CASSAVREQFF. In nucleotides, the CDR3 is TGTGCCAGCAGTGCGGTGAGAGAGCAGTTCTTC. The rearrangement joins TRBV12-3 or TRBV12-4 to TRBJ2-1; D is unclear. V lost 5 bases, J lost 10 bases, and 9 bases lay in between. The CDR3 contains 11 residues.

This chain connects TRBV4-1 to TRBJ1-3, with a tentative D call TRBD1 (5 bases). Germline CDR1 is MGHRA and CDR2 is YSYEKL. The CDR3 is 16 amino acids. The ends were cut back, 1 base at V and 3 bases at J, with 13 bases in the middle. The CDR3 bases are TGCGCCAGCAGCCAAGTGGGGCAGGTTTTTGGAAACACCATATATTTT. Encoded protein: CASSQVGQVFGNTIYF.